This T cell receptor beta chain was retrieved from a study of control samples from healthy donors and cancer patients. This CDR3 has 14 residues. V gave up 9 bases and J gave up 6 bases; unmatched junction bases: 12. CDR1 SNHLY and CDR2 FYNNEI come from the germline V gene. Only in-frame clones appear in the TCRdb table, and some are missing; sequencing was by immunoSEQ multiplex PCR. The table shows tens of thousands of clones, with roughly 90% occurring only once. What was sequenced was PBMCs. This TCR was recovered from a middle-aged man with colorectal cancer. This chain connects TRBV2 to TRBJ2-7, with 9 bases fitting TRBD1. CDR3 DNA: TGTGCCAGTAGCCGGGACAGGGTAGGAGGCGAGCAGTACTTC. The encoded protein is CASSRDRVGGEQYF.